The rows below give T cell receptor beta chains drawn from one sample of a study of cytomegalovirus exposure and HLA in healthy donors. Assay: immunoSEQ multiplex PCR; the TCRdb copy retains only in-frame clones and omits some. Of approximately 150,000 clones listed, 60% to 85% are singletons. Sample: PBMCs. These receptor sequences come from a man aged 25 to 45 in good health and CMV-seropositive. The CDR3 runs from the conserved cysteine through the conserved F or W. Each record gives: D gene, V gene, J gene, clone size, CDR3 DNA, CDR3 protein. A D gene is named only where the DNA matches it firmly. Some rows mark clone size as missing; the rest say once, few, many or name a class of expanded clone.

-	TRBV15	TRBJ2-7	-	TGTGCCACCAGCAGAATAGCTCGGGTGGCCTACGAGCAGTACTTC	CATSRIARVAYEQYF
-	TRBV11-2	TRBJ1-1	-	TGTGCCAGCAGCTTCGCGGGGCTGCCTGAAGCTTTCTTT	CASSFAGLPEAFF
-	TRBV28	TRBJ2-7	-	TGTGCCAGCAGTCCGATACCCTCTCGGTCCTACGAGCAGTACTTC	CASSPIPSRSYEQYF
-	TRBV27	TRBJ1-2	-	TGTGCCAGCAGCTTTCTTGGTGAGGTACCCCTGTCGGGGGGCAAGGGCGGCTACACCTTC	CASSFLGEVPLSGGKGGYTF
TRBD1	TRBV27	TRBJ1-6	-	TGTGCCAGCAAGACAGGGGGGGCGGGTAATTCACCCCTCCACTTT	CASKTGGAGNSPLHF
-	TRBV27	TRBJ2-2	few	TGTGCCAGCACTCCGAGGAGTGCTACGAACACCGGGGAGCTGTTTTTT	CASTPRSATNTGELFF
-	TRBV7-2	TRBJ1-5	-	TGTGCCAGCAGCTCCTCAGGGGGCAATCAGCCCCAGCATTTT	CASSSSGGNQPQHF
TRBD1	TRBV7-6	TRBJ2-1	-	TGTGCCAGCAGCCCAGGGACAGGGAATGAGCAGTTCTTC	CASSPGTGNEQFF
-	TRBV6-5	TRBJ2-7	-	TGTGCCAGCAGTTACTCCCGGACAGCCTCCTACGAGCAGTACTTC	CASSYSRTASYEQYF
TRBD1	TRBV28	TRBJ1-4	-	TGTGCCAGCGGCAGGGGGCTACTAACTAATGAAAAACTGTTTTTT	CASGRGLLTNEKLFF
-	TRBV9	TRBJ2-7	-	TGTGCCAGCAGCCTCTCCGGGACAACCTACGAGCAGTACTTC	CASSLSGTTYEQYF
TRBD1	TRBV7-9	TRBJ1-1	-	TGTGCCAGCAGCTACGGACAGGGCATGAACACTGAAGCTTTCTTT	CASSYGQGMNTEAFF
-	TRBV27	TRBJ2-3	-	TGTGCCAGCAGTTCAACCGGGACACCAACCACAGATACGCAGTATTTT	CASSSTGTPTTDTQYF
TRBD1	TRBV29-1	TRBJ1-1	few	TGCAGCGTAGCCGGACAGGGCATAGAGGCTTTCTTT	CSVAGQGIEAFF
TRBD1	TRBV15	TRBJ2-3	-	TGTGCCACCAGCAGGGGGACAGAGAGCACAGATACGCAGTATTTT	CATSRGTESTDTQYF
TRBD2	TRBV4-1	TRBJ2-3	-	TGCGCCAGCAGCTCACTAGCGTCCACAGATACGCAGTATTTT	CASSSLASTDTQYF
TRBD2	TRBV28	TRBJ2-1	-	TGTGCCAGCAGAGGAAGGGTCCGACTAGCGGGGGGTAATGAGCAGTTCTTC	CASRGRVRLAGGNEQFF